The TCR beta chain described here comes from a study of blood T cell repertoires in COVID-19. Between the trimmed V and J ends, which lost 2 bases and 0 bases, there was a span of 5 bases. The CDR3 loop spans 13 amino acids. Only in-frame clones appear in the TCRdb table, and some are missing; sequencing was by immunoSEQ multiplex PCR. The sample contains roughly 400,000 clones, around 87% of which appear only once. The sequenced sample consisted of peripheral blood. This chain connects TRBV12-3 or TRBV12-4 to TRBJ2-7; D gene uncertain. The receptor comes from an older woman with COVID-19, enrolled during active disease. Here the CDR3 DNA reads TGTGCCAGCAGTTTATCAGACTCCTACGAGCAGTACTTC. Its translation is CASSLSDSYEQYF.